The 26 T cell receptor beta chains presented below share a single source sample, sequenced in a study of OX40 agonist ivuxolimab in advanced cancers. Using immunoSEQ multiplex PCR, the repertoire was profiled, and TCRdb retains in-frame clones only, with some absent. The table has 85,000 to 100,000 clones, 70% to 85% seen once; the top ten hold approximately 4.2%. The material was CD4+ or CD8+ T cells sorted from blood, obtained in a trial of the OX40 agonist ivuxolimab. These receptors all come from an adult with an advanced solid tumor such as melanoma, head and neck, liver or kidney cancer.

The CDR3: CASSLGDPSGNTIYF. Written as DNA, the CDR3 is TGTGCCAGCAGCTTAGGGGACCCTTCTGGAAACACCATATATTTT. V usage is TRBV7-9 and J usage is TRBJ1-3; tentative D call: TRBD1 (5 bases). The germline V gene has CDR1 SEHNR and CDR2 FQNEAQ (reference sequence). V lost 1 base and J 1 base, leaving 8 bases between the germline ends. The CDR3 is made up of 15 amino acids.

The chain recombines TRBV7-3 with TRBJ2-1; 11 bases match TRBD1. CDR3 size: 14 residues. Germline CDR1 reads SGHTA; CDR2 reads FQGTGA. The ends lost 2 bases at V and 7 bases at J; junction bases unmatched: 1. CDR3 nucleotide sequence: TGTGCCAGCAGCTTATGGGACAGGGGGAATGAGCAGTTCTTC. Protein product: CASSLWDRGNEQFF. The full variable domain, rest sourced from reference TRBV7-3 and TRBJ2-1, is GAGVSQTPSNKVTEKGKYVELRCDPISGHTALYWYRQSLGQGPEFLIYFQGTGAADDSGLPNDRFFAVRPEGSVSTLKIQRTERGDSAVYLCASSLWDRGNEQFFGPGTRLTVL.

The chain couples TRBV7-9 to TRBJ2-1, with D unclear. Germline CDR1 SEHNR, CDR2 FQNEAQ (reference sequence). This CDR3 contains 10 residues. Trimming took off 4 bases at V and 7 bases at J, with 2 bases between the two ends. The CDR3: CASSSNEQFF. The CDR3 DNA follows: TGTGCCAGCAGCTCTAATGAGCAGTTCTTC. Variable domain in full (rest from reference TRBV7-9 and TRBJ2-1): DTGVSQNPRHKITKRGQNVTFRCDPISEHNRLYWYRQTLGQGPEFLTYFQNEAQLEKSRLLSDRFSAERPKGSFSTLEIQRTEQGDSAMYLCASSSNEQFFGPGTRLTVL.

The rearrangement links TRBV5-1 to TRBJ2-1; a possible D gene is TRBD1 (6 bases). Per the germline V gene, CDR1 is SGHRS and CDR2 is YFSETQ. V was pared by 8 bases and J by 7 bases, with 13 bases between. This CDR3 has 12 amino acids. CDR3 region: CASSGTLNEQFF. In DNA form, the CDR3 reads TGCGCCAGTTCCGGGACACTAAATGAGCAGTTCTTC.

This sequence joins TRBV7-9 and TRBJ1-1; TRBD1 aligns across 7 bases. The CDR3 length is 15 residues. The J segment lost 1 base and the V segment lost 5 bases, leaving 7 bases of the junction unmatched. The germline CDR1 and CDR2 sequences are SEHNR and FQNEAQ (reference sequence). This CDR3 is CASSPKGQSNTEAFF. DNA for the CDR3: TGTGCCAGCAGCCCCAAGGGACAGTCGAACACTGAAGCTTTCTTT.

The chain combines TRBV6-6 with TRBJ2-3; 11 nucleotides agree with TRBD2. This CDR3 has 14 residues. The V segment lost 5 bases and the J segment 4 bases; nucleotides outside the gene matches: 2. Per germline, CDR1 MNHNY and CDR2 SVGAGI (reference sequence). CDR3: CASSGTSGADTQYF. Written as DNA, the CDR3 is TGTGCCAGCAGTGGGACTAGCGGCGCAGATACGCAGTATTTT.

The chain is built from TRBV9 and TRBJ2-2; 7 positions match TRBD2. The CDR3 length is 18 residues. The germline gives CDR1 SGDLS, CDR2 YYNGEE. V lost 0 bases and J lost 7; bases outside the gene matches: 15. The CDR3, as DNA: TGTGCCAGCAGCGTAGCCCCCTATCGCGGGAGTAATGGCGGGGAGCTGTTTTTT. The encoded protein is CASSVAPYRGSNGGELFF.

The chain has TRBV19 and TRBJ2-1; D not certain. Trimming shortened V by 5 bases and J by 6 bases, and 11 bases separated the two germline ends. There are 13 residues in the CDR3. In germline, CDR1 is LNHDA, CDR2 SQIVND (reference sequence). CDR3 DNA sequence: TGTGCCAGTAGTGCAATTGCAGGCAATGAGCAGTTCTTC. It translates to CASSAIAGNEQFF. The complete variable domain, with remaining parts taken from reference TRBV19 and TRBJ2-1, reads DGGITQSPKYLFRKEGQNVTLSCEQNLNHDAMYWYRQDPGQGLRLIYYSQIVNDFQKGDIAEGYSVSREKKESFPLTVTSAQKNPTAFYLCASSAIAGNEQFFGPGTRLTVL.

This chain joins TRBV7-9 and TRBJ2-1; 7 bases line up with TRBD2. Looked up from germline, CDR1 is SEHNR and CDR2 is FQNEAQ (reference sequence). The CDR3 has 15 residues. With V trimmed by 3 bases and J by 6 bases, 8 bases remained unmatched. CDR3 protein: CASSFHGLVGNEQFF. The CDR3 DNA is TGTGCCAGCAGCTTTCACGGACTAGTAGGCAATGAGCAGTTCTTC.

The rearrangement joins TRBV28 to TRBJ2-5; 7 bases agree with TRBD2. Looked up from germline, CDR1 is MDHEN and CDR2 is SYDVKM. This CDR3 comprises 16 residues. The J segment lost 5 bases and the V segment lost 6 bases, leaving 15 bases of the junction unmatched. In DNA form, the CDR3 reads TGTGCCAGCAGCCCTCGCCCCTGGGGAGGGCGGGAGACCCAGTACTTC. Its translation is CASSPRPWGGRETQYF.

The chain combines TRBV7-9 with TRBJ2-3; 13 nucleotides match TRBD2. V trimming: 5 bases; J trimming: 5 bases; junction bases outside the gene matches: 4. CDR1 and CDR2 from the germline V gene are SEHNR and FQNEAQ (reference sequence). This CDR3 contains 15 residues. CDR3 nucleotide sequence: TGTGCCAGCAGCGACCGACTAGCGGGAGGAGATACGCAGTATTTT. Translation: CASSDRLAGGDTQYF.

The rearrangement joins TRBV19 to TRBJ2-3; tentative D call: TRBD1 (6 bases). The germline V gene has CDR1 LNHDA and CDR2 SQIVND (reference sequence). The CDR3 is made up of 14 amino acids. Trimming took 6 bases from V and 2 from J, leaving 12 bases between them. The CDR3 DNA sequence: TGTGCCAGTAGGCCGGGACATTCCACAGATACGCAGTATTTT. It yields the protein CASRPGHSTDTQYF. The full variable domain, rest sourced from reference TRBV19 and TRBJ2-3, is DGGITQSPKYLFRKEGQNVTLSCEQNLNHDAMYWYRQDPGQGLRLIYYSQIVNDFQKGDIAEGYSVSREKKESFPLTVTSAQKNPTAFYLCASRPGHSTDTQYFGPGTRLTVL.

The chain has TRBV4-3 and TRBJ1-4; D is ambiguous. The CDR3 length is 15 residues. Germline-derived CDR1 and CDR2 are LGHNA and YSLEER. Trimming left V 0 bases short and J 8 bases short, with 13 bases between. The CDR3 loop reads CASSQDIGLNEKLFF. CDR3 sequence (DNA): TGCGCCAGCAGCCAAGATATAGGGCTAAACGAAAAACTGTTTTTT.

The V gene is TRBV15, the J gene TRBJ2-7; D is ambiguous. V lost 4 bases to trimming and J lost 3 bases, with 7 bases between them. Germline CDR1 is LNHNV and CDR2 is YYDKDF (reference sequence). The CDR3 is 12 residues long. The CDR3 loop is CATSNMYYEQYF. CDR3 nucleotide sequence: TGTGCCACCAGCAACATGTACTACGAGCAGTACTTC.

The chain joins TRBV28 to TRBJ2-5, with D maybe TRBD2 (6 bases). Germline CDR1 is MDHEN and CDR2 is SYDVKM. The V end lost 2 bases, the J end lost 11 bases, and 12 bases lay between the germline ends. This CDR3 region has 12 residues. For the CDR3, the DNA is TGTGCCAGCAGTTTAACTCGGGGGAGACAGTACTTC. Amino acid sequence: CASSLTRGRQYF.

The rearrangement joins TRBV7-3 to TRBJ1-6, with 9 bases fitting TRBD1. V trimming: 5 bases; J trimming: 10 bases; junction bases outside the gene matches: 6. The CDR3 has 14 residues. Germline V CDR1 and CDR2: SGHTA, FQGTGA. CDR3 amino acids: CASSKTGGKSPLHF. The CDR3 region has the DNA TGTGCCAGCAGCAAGACAGGGGGGAAATCACCCCTCCACTTT. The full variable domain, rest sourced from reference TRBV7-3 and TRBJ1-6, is GAGVSQTPSNKVTEKGKYVELRCDPISGHTALYWYRQSLGQGPEFLIYFQGTGAADDSGLPNDRFFAVRPEGSVSTLKIQRTERGDSAVYLCASSKTGGKSPLHFGNGTRLTVT.

The CDR3 region is CASRPAGTDTQYF. Here the CDR3 DNA reads TGTGCCAGCAGACCAGCAGGCACAGATACGCAGTATTTT. The chain has TRBV7-9 and TRBJ2-3; no clear D. Trimming removed 6 bases from V and 1 base from J, with 8 bases in between. The germline V gene has CDR1 SEHNR and CDR2 FQNEAQ (reference sequence). This CDR3 is built from 13 residues.

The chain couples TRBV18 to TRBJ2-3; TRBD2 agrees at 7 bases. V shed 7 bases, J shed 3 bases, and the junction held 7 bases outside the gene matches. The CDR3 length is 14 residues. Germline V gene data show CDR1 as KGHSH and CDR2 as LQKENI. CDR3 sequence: CASYVAGGTDTQYF. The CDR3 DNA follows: TGTGCCAGCTACGTAGCGGGCGGTACAGATACGCAGTATTTT. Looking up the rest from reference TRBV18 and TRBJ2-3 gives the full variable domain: NAGVMQNPRHLVRRRGQEARLRCSPMKGHSHVYWYRQLPEEGLKFMVYLQKENIIDESGMPKERFSAEFPKEGPSILRIQQVVRGDSAAYFCASYVAGGTDTQYFGPGTRLTVL.

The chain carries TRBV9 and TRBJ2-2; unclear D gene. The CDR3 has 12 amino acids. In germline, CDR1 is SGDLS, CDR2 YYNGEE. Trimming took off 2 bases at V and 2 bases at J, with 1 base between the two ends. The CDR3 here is CASSVNTGELFF. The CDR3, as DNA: TGTGCCAGCAGCGTCAACACCGGGGAGCTGTTTTTT.

The CDR3 nucleotides are TGTGCCAGCAGCCAACTATACTCTGGAAACACCATATATTTT. Protein sequence: CASSQLYSGNTIYF. The chain is built from TRBV7-2 and TRBJ1-3; the D is unclear. CDR1 is SGHTA, CDR2 FQGNSA, per germline. The V end lost 5 bases, the J end lost 0 bases, and 8 bases lay between the germline ends. This CDR3 has 14 amino acids.

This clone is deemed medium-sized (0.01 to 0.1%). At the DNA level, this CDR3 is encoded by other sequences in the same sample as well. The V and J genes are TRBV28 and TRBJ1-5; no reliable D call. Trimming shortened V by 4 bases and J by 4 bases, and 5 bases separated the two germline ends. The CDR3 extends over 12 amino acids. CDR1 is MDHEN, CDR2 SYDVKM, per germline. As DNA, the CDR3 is TGTGCCAGCAGTTCTGAGAATCAGCCCCAGCATTTT. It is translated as CASSSENQPQHF.

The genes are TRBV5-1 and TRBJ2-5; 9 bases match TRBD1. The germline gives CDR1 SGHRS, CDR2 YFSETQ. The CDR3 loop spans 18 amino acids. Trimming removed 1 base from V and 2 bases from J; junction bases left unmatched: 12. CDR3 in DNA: TGCGCCAGCAGCTTGCAGCCTGGGGACAGGGTGATTCAAGAGACCCAGTACTTC. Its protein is CASSLQPGDRVIQETQYF.

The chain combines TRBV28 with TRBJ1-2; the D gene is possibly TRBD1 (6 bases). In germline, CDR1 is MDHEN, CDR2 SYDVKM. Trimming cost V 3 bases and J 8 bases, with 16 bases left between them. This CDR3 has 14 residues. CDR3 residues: CASSLVLRGEGYTF. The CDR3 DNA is TGTGCCAGCAGTTTGGTTCTCAGGGGTGAGGGCTACACCTTC.

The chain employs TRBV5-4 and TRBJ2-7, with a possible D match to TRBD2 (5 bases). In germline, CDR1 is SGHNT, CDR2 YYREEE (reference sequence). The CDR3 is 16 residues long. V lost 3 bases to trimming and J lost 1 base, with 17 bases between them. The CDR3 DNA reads TGTGCCAGCAGCTACCTTGAGGGAGAGGTATCCTACGAGCAGTACTTC. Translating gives CASSYLEGEVSYEQYF.

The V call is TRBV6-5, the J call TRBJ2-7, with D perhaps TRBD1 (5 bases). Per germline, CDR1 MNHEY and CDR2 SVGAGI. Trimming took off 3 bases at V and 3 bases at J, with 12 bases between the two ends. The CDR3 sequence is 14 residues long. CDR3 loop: CASSYGQGSYEQYF. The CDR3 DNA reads TGTGCCAGCAGTTATGGGCAGGGCAGCTACGAGCAGTACTTC.

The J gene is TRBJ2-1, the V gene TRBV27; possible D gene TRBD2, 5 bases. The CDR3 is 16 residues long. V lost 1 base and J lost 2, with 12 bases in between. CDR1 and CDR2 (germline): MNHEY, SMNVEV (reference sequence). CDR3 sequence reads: CASSLFSGSTYNEQFF. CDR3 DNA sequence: TGTGCCAGCAGTTTATTTTCGGGATCTACCTACAATGAGCAGTTCTTC.